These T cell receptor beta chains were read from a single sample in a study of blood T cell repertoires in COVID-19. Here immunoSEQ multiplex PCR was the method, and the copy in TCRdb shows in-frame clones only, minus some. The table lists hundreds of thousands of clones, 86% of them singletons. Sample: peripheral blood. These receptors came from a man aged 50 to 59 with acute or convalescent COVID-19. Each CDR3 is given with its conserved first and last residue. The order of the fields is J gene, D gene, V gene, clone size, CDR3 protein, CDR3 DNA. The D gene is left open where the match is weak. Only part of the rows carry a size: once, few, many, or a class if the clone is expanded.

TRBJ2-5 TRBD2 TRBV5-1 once CASSLGLAGLRGTQYF TGCGCCAGCAGCCTGGGCCTAGCGGGGCTTCGAGGGACCCAGTACTTC
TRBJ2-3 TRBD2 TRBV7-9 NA CASSSSAGGTQYF TGTGCCAGCAGCTCAAGCGCGGGGGGTACGCAGTATTTT
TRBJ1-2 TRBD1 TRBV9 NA CASSAGGGYGYTF TGTGCCAGCAGTGCAGGGGGTGGCTATGGCTACACCTTC
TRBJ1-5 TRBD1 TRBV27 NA CASSSGTGYSNQPQHF TGTGCCAGCAGTTCCGGGACAGGGTATAGCAATCAGCCCCAGCATTTT
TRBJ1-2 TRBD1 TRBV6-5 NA CASRGTGEQFGYTF TGTGCCAGCAGGGGGACAGGGGAACAATTTGGCTACACCTTC
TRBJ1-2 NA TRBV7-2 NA CASSLELRGAGYTF TGTGCCAGCAGCTTAGAGCTCAGGGGCGCTGGCTACACCTTC
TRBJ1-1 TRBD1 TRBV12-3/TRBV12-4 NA CASRTGVWTEAFF TGTGCCAGCAGGACAGGGGTGTGGACTGAAGCTTTCTTT
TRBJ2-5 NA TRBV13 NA CASSLGVRYQETQYF TGTGCCAGCAGCTTAGGGGTCCGGTACCAAGAGACCCAGTACTTC
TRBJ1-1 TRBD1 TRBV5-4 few CASWTGSNTEAFF TGTGCCAGTTGGACAGGGTCGAACACTGAAGCTTTCTTT
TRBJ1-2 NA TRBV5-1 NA CASSFVDSAHGYTF TGCGCCAGCAGCTTTGTGGACAGCGCGCATGGCTACACCTTC